The clone carrying this TCR beta chain was counted only a few times. The antigen is undetermined. The germline V gene has CDR1 SSHAT and CDR2 FNYEAQ (reference sequence). V lost 4 bases, J lost 2 bases, and 7 bases stayed unmatched. The length of the CDR3 is 15 residues. This sample is drawn from a study of siplizumab effects on memory and regulatory T cells. In the study overall: Paired setups tested mixed lymphocyte reactions with 1 ug/mL siplizumab or no drug.

Sequencing used immunoSEQ multiplex PCR; TCRdb keeps in-frame clones, though not all of them. The table records nearly 20,000 clones, around 40% of them present only once. Coculture of the mixed lymphocyte reaction cells took place at 37 degrees C and lasted approximately six days. Specimen: CFSE-low (dividing) CD4+ T cells sorted from an allogeneic mixed lymphocyte reaction. The origin of this receptor is a human donor in good health; the cells came from an allogeneic mixed lymphocyte reaction. Some clones in this sample may be carry-over from other donors' samples. The chain carries TRBV7-7 and TRBJ2-5; 7 bases are a match to TRBD2. The CDR3 sequence is CASSSGLNPQETQYF. Written as DNA, the CDR3 is TGTGCCAGCAGCTCGGGACTAAACCCACAAGAGACCCAGTACTTC.